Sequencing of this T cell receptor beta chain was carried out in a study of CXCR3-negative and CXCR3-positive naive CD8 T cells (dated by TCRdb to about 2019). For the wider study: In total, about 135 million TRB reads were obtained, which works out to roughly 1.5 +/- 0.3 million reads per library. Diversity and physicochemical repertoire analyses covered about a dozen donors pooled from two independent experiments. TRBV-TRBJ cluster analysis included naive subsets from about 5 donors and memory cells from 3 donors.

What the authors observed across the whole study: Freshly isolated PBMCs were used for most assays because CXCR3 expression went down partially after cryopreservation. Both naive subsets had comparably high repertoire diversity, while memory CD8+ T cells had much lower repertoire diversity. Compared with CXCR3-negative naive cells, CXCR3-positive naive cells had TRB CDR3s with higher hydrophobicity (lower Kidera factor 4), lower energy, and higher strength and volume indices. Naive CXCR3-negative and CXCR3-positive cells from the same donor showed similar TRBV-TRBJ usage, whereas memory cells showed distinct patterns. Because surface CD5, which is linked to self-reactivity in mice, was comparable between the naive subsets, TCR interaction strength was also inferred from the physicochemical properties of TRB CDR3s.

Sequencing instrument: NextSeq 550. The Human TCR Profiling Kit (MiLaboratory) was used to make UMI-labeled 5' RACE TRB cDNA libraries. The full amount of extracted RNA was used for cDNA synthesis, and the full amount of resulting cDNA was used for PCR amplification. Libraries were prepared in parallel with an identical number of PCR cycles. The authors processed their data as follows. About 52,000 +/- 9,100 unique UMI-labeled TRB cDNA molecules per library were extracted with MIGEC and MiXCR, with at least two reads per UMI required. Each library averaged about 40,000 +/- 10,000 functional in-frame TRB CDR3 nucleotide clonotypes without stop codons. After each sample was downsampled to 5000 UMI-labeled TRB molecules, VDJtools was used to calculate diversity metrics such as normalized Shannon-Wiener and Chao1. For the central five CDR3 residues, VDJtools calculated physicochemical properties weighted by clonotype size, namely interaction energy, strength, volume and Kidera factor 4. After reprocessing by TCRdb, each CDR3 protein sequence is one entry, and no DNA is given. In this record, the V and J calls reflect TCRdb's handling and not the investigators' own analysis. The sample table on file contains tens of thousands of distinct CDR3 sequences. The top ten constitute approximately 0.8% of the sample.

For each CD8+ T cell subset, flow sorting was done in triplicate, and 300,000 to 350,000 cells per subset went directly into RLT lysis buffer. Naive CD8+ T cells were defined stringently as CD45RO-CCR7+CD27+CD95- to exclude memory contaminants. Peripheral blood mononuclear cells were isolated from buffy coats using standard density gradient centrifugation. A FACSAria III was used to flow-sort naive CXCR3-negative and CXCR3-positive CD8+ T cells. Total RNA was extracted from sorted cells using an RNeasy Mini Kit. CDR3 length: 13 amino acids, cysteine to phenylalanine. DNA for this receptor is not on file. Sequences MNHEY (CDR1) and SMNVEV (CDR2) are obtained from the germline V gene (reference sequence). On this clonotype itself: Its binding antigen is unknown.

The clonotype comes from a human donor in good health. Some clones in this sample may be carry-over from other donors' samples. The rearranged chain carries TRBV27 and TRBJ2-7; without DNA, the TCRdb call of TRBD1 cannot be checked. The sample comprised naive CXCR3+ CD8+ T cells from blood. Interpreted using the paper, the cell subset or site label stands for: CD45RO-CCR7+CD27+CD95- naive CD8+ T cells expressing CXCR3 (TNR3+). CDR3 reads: CASSFQGGYEQYF.